This TCR beta chain was sequenced during a study of blood T cells in healthy people across ages. The ends lost 6 bases at V and 3 bases at J; junction bases unmatched: 5. The CDR3 is made up of 14 amino acids. CDR1 is MNHEY and CDR2 is SVGEGT in the germline V gene. Next came a second PCR, run for 7 to 11 cycles, which used a sample-barcoded 5' primer along with a J-beta primer mix. One entry per CDR3 protein results from TCRdb running MiXCR on the 5' RACE reads. The sample lists over 1,500,000 distinct CDR3 sequences; roughly 50% were seen once. Sequencing was done on a sample of blood. The rearrangement uses TRBV6-2 or TRBV6-3 and TRBJ2-3, with TRBD1 matching over 8 bases. This sequence originates from a woman in her thirties or forties in good health. CDR3 sequence: CASRRQGRTDTQYF. CDR3 sequence (DNA): TGTGCCAGCAGACGACAGGGGCGGACAGATACGCAGTATTTT.